Listed below are T cell receptor beta chains from one sample, sequenced in a study of response to subunit inactivated influenza vaccine. TCRdb re-called the RT-PCR reads with MiXCR, one entry per CDR3 protein. Among hundreds of thousands of distinct CDR3 sequences, approximately 18% were seen once, and the ten largest hold approximately 10%. Here the sequenced sample was PBMCs from blood, taken 5 days after vaccination. The receptor source for this set is a man over 45 who received an inactivated influenza vaccine. Both conserved end residues are part of each CDR3. The D gene is left open where the match is weak. Clone size is given for some rows only: seen once, a few or many times, or a class if the clone is expanded.

few	.	TRBV6-5	TRBJ2-7	TGTGCCAGCAGTTACCACTGGGCCTACGAGCAGTACTTC	CASSYHWAYEQYF
few	TRBD2	TRBV6-5	TRBJ2-7	TGTGCCAGCAGTTATTCGAGCGGGACCGAGCAGTACTTC	CASSYSSGTEQYF
few	.	TRBV5-1	TRBJ1-2	TGCGCCACCGATTCCGTCAAGGACTCCCTTCCGACCTTC	CATDSVKDSLPTF
few	TRBD2	TRBV12-3/TRBV12-4	TRBJ2-1	TGTGCCAGCAGCCCGGGAGGGAGGCGCCACAATGAGCAGTTCTTC	CASSPGGRRHNEQFF
.	.	TRBV7-8	TRBJ1-1	TGTGCCAGCAGCTTAGAAAGGGTGGCCACTGAAGCTTTCTTT	CASSLERVATEAFF
.	.	TRBV7-3	TRBJ1-1	TGTGCCAGCAGCCCGCTCGGCGGAGGGGTCCCTGAAGCTTTCTTT	CASSPLGGGVPEAFF
.	TRBD2	TRBV6-1	TRBJ2-7	TGTGCCAGCAGATCAACGGGACTAGCGGGGTTCGAGCAGTACTTC	CASRSTGLAGFEQYF
.	TRBD1	TRBV7-7	TRBJ2-3	TGTGCTAGCAGCCGGGCACAGGGGAGTACGCAGTATTTT	CASSRAQGSTQYF
few	.	TRBV11-2	TRBJ2-7	TGTGCCAGCAGCTCAACCGGTGAGCAGTACTTC	CASSSTGEQYF
few	.	TRBV11-3	TRBJ2-3	TGTGCCAGCAGCTTAGACAGTACGGGTTTAGCGCAGTATTTT	CASSLDSTGLAQYF
many	.	TRBV12-3/TRBV12-4	TRBJ2-7	TGTGCCAGCAGTTTTGGGTTAAGGTCCTCCTACGAGCAGTACTTC	CASSFGLRSSYEQYF
few	.	TRBV14	TRBJ2-3	TGTGCCAGCAGCCAAGGGGCCGCGCAGTATTTT	CASSQGAAQYF
few	TRBD2	TRBV7-2	TRBJ2-7	TGTGCCAGCAGCTTAGAGGGAGCGGGGGGGCTATACGAGCAGTACTTC	CASSLEGAGGLYEQYF
.	.	TRBV5-4	TRBJ1-3	TGTGCCAGCAGCTTGGAGGCCGGAAACACCATATATTTT	CASSLEAGNTIYF